A selection of T cell receptor beta chains follows, all from one sample in a study of blood T cell repertoires in COVID-19. Data came from immunoSEQ multiplex PCR; TCRdb stores just in-frame clones and leaves some out. The data hold around 140,000 clones, with 75% to 90% observed a single time. Sequencing used peripheral blood. Source of these receptors: a human donor in a cohort sampled during active COVID-19. Both conserved end residues are part of each CDR3. The D gene is left open where the match is weak. Clone size is stated in some rows and not others, as once, few, many or a class when expanded.

>TRBV5-1|NA|TRBJ2-3|NA
TGCGCCAGCAGCTTGGACCAGGGGGGCGGCACAGATACGCAGTATTTT
CASSLDQGGGTDTQYF
>TRBV10-2|NA|TRBJ1-5|TRBD1
TGCGCCAGCACCCAAGGACAGGGAACGTCTCAGCCCCAGCATTTT
CASTQGQGTSQPQHF
>TRBV19|NA|TRBJ2-7|NA
TGTGCCAGTAGTATTACAGATGCCTACGAGCAGTACTTC
CASSITDAYEQYF
>TRBV21-1|NA|TRBJ2-3|NA
TGTGCCAGCAGCACCATGGACTACCCAGCAGATACGCAGTATTTT
CASSTMDYPADTQYF
>TRBV5-4|many|TRBJ1-3|TRBD1
TGTGCCAGCAGCTTGGGGGGACAGGGTGGGTCCTCTGGAAACACCATATATTTT
CASSLGGQGGSSGNTIYF
>TRBV29-1|NA|TRBJ1-1|TRBD1
TGCAGCGTTGAAGGCGGGACAGGGTTCACTGAAGCTTTCTTT
CSVEGGTGFTEAFF
>TRBV30|once|TRBJ1-1|TRBD1
TGTGCCTGGGCCAATCGACAGGGTCTGGGAGCTTTCTTT
CAWANRQGLGAFF
>TRBV27|once|TRBJ1-6|NA
TGTGCCAGCAGTTTAAGCCAGGGTAATCGTTCACCCCTCCACTTT
CASSLSQGNRSPLHF
>TRBV9|NA|TRBJ2-1|NA
TGTGCCAGCAGCCTGACCCTCGGGAGCAATGAGCAGTTCTTC
CASSLTLGSNEQFF
>TRBV3-1/TRBV3-2|NA|TRBJ1-5|NA
TGTGCCAGCAGCCAATTCGCGGATCAGCCCCAGCATTTT
CASSQFADQPQHF
>TRBV19|NA|TRBJ1-6|TRBD1
TGTGCCAGTAGCGGGACAGATAATTCACCCCTCCACTTT
CASSGTDNSPLHF
>TRBV15|NA|TRBJ1-6|NA
TGTGCCACCAGCAGAGATCTGGCGGGACGGACTAATTCACCCCTCCACTTT
CATSRDLAGRTNSPLHF
>TRBV18|NA|TRBJ2-7|NA
TGTGCCAGCTCACCCGGTACCTACGAGCAGTACTTC
CASSPGTYEQYF
>TRBV19|NA|TRBJ1-6|NA
TGTGCCAGTAGTATTAACAGGAGCTCCTATAATTCACCCCTCCACTTT
CASSINRSSYNSPLHF
>TRBV5-1|NA|TRBJ1-6|TRBD1
TGCGCCAGCAGCGGTAGGGACAGTAATTCACCCCTCCACTTT
CASSGRDSNSPLHF
>TRBV27|NA|TRBJ2-1|TRBD1
TGTGCCAGCAGTTTATCTCCGGGACAGCGCTACAATGAGCAGTTCTTC
CASSLSPGQRYNEQFF
>TRBV19|NA|TRBJ2-3|TRBD1
TGTGCCAGTAGTATAGAGGGCCCAGGGGGCGCGGTGGATACGCAGTATTTT
CASSIEGPGGAVDTQYF
>TRBV7-9|once|TRBJ1-4|TRBD1
TGTGCCAGCAGCTTAGATCAGGGGGCTAATGAAAAACTGTTTTTT
CASSLDQGANEKLFF
>TRBV11-2|NA|TRBJ2-1|TRBD2
TGTGCCAGCAGCTTACAGCGGGGGGCGAATGAGCAGTTCTTC
CASSLQRGANEQFF
>TRBV7-9|once|TRBJ2-2|NA
TGTGCCAGCAGACCTCCGGGACAAGCGAACACCGGGGAGCTGTTTTTT
CASRPPGQANTGELFF
>TRBV5-1|NA|TRBJ2-3|NA
TGCGCCAGCAGCTTGGTGGCGGCAGTAACAGATACGCAGTATTTT
CASSLVAAVTDTQYF
>TRBV5-5|NA|TRBJ1-1|NA
TGTGCCAGCAGCTTGGGACAGACTCCGAACACTGAAGCTTTCTTT
CASSLGQTPNTEAFF
>TRBV18|few|TRBJ2-1|TRBD2
TGTGCCAGCTCACCGGAACCGGGACTAGCCTACAATGAGCAGTTCTTC
CASSPEPGLAYNEQFF
>TRBV11-1|NA|TRBJ2-5|TRBD2
TGTGCCAGCAGCCCGGGACTATATCAAGAGACCCAGTACTTC
CASSPGLYQETQYF
>TRBV5-4|NA|TRBJ1-5|NA
TGTGCCAGCAGCGTTGGGGGGGGCGGGGCCAATCAGCCCCAGCATTTT
CASSVGGGGANQPQHF
>TRBV4-1|NA|TRBJ2-3|TRBD2
TGCGCCAGCAGCCAAGATTTGCGGGGGGGGGATACGCAGTATTTT
CASSQDLRGGDTQYF
>TRBV11-2|once|TRBJ1-2|NA
TGTGCCAGCAGTTTCGTAACGGGGAACGGCTACACCTTC
CASSFVTGNGYTF
>TRBV19|NA|TRBJ1-4|NA
TGTGCCAGTAGTACTTCGACCGGGACACCAACTAATGAAAAACTGTTTTTT
CASSTSTGTPTNEKLFF
>TRBV19|NA|TRBJ1-2|TRBD1
TGTGCCAGTGCCACCGGGACAGGGGGCTTTGGCTACACCTTC
CASATGTGGFGYTF
>TRBV7-9|once|TRBJ2-7|NA
TGTGCCAGCAGCCCTTTAGGAGACGAGCAGTACTTC
CASSPLGDEQYF
>TRBV19|NA|TRBJ1-5|NA
TGTGCCAGTAGGAAACAGGGAAACCATCAGCCCCAGCATTTT
CASRKQGNHQPQHF
>TRBV29-1|NA|TRBJ1-1|TRBD1
TGCAGCGTTGGTCCCGGGACAGCAATGAACACTGAAGCTTTCTTT
CSVGPGTAMNTEAFF
>TRBV3-1/TRBV3-2|NA|TRBJ1-2|NA
TGTGCCAGCAGTGGGGGGTCCAGCTATGGCTACACCTTC
CASSGGSSYGYTF
>TRBV3-1/TRBV3-2|NA|TRBJ1-2|TRBD1
TGTGCCAGCAGCCAAGGAAGTTCTCAGGGGGTTGGCTACACCTTC
CASSQGSSQGVGYTF
>TRBV29-1|NA|TRBJ2-1|TRBD2
TGCAGCGTTGTAGGCCTAGCGGGAGGCCCAGTCTACAATGAGCAGTTCTTC
CSVVGLAGGPVYNEQFF
>TRBV3-1/TRBV3-2|NA|TRBJ2-5|TRBD1
TGTGCCAGCAGAAACAGGGGGCAGGAGACCCAGTACTTC
CASRNRGQETQYF
>TRBV29-1|few|TRBJ1-1|NA
TGCAGCGGACAGGAATTGGAGACTGAAGCTTTCTTT
CSGQELETEAFF